The entry below gives a single T cell receptor (beta chain) sequence along with its context. The sample is drawn from a study of shared clonotypes between healthy human individuals. Study-wide background: Researchers drew samples from two women and a few men aged 18 to 49.

Some clones are missing from TCRdb's copy, which holds only in-frame ones; the method was immunoSEQ multiplex PCR. The sample comprises hundreds of thousands of clones, less than 85% of which are singletons, and approximately 1.6% rests with the top ten. The germline V gene has CDR1 SGHTA and CDR2 FQGNSA. CDR3 size: 14 residues. V lost 1 base and J 3 bases, leaving 7 bases between the germline ends. This sequence originates from a woman in her thirties in good health. The V call is TRBV7-2, the J call TRBJ1-5; D uncertain. Material for sequencing was memory CD4+ T cells sorted from blood. Subset specified: CD45RA-negative fraction. For the CDR3, the DNA is TGTGCCAGCAGCTTAGAACAGTTCAATCAGCCCCAGCATTTT. Translation: CASSLEQFNQPQHF.